One and the same sample provided the 16 T cell receptor beta chains below, sequenced in a study of blood T cell repertoires in COVID-19. The repertoire was sequenced with immunoSEQ multiplex PCR; TCRdb's copy has only in-frame clones and lacks some. The sample lists about 100,000 clones, over 75% occurring once. The specimen sequenced was peripheral blood. The receptors stem from a man aged 30-40 years in a cohort sampled during active COVID-19.

This chain connects TRBV10-3 to TRBJ2-7, with D unresolved. Between the trimmed V and J ends, which lost 4 bases and 0 bases, there was a span of 10 bases. The CDR3 is 14 residues long. Germline CDR1 and CDR2: ENHRY and SYGVKD. The chain's CDR3 is CAISAGPYSYEQYF. For the CDR3, the DNA is TGTGCCATCAGTGCTGGGCCATACTCCTACGAGCAGTACTTC.

The V call is TRBV11-2, the J call TRBJ2-7; D is uncertain. The CDR3 is 13 amino acids. The V end was cut by 1 base, the J end by 4 bases, with 8 bases between. Germline CDR1 and CDR2: SGHAT and FQNNGV. The CDR3 loop is CASSLVVGYEQYF. As DNA, the CDR3 is TGTGCCAGCAGCTTAGTTGTCGGTTACGAGCAGTACTTC. The variable domain in full, completed from reference TRBV11-2 and TRBJ2-7, reads EAGVAQSPRYKIIEKRQSVAFWCNPISGHATLYWYQQILGQGPKLLIQFQNNGVVDDSQLPKDRFSAERLKGVDSTLKIQPAKLEDSAVYLCASSLVVGYEQYFGPGTRLTVT.

The CDR3 protein is CASSFSGSTGELFF. CDR3 sequence (DNA): TGCGCCAGCAGCTTCTCGGGGTCCACCGGGGAGCTGTTTTTT. V and J are TRBV5-1 and TRBJ2-2; TRBD2 might be the D (5 bases). CDR1 and CDR2 (germline): SGHRS, YFSETQ. CDR3 size: 14 residues. Trimming pared 2 bases from V and 4 bases from J, leaving 9 bases between.

The chain recombines TRBV7-2 with TRBJ2-3, with D maybe TRBD1 (6 bases). The CDR3 spans 16 residues. V lost 4 bases, J lost 1 base, and 15 bases lay in between. Germline assignment: CDR1 SGHTA and CDR2 FQGNSA. The CDR3, as DNA: TGTGCCAGCAGCTCTAGGGGGACACTTGGCACAGATACGCAGTATTTT. Its protein is CASSSRGTLGTDTQYF.

The chain links TRBV30 to TRBJ1-2; 8 nucleotides align to TRBD1. Unmatched junction bases numbered 7, after V lost 0 bases and J lost 10 bases. The CDR3 has 13 amino acids. Per the germline V gene, CDR1 is GTSNPN and CDR2 is SVGIG (reference sequence). In DNA, the CDR3 is TGTGCCTGGAGTGTTGGGGGGACAGGAGCCTACACCTTC. This gives the protein CAWSVGGTGAYTF.

V and J are TRBV7-2 and TRBJ2-3; D might be TRBD2 (6 bases). V was pared by 5 bases and J by 6 bases, with 9 bases between. Germline CDR1 is SGHTA and CDR2 is FQGNSA. The CDR3 extends over 12 amino acids. CDR3 in amino acids: CASSGSGDTQYF. CDR3 DNA: TGTGCCAGCAGCGGCAGCGGGGATACGCAGTATTTT.

This clone was found once. The rearrangement uses TRBV6-5 and TRBJ2-7; 8 positions match TRBD1. The germline V gene has CDR1 MNHEY and CDR2 SVGAGI. V lost 2 bases to trimming and J lost 7 bases; unmatched junction nucleotides: 7. This CDR3 region has 14 residues. The CDR3 nucleotides are TGTGCCAGCAGTTACGGGCAGGGGGCCTTTGAGCAGTACTTC. Translating it yields CASSYGQGAFEQYF.

The chain carries TRBV7-2 and TRBJ2-2, with 8 bases matching TRBD1. Germline assignment: CDR1 SGHTA and CDR2 FQGNSA. This CDR3 contains 15 residues. Trimming removed 5 bases from V and 4 bases from J; junction bases left unmatched: 6. The CDR3 sequence is CASSLGQGSTGELFF. DNA of the CDR3: TGTGCCAGCAGCCTTGGACAGGGAAGCACCGGGGAGCTGTTTTTT.

V and J are TRBV6-5 and TRBJ1-2, with D perhaps TRBD1 (5 bases). The CDR3 covers 14 residues. Looked up from germline, CDR1 is MNHEY and CDR2 is SVGAGI. The V end lost 6 bases, the J end lost 5 bases, and 16 bases lay between the germline ends. CDR3 sequence reads: CASSPRQSLYGYTF. Here the CDR3 DNA reads TGTGCCAGCAGCCCCAGACAGAGCCTTTATGGCTACACCTTC.

This clone was picked up one time. The chain carries TRBV19 and TRBJ1-4; D is ambiguous. CDR1 is LNHDA and CDR2 is SQIVND in the germline V gene (reference sequence). This CDR3 has 13 amino acids. V gave up 6 bases and J gave up 2 bases, with 7 bases separating them. CDR3 in amino acids: CASSGFTNEKLFF. The CDR3 DNA reads TGTGCCAGTAGCGGGTTCACTAATGAAAAACTGTTTTTT.

V usage is TRBV24-1 and J usage is TRBJ2-2, with 10 bases matching TRBD2. Trimming took 5 bases from V and 2 from J; bases not matched to a gene: 1. The CDR3 loop spans 15 amino acids. Germline CDR1 reads KGHDR; CDR2 reads SFDVKD. CDR3 nucleotide sequence: TGTGCCACCAGTGGGACTAGCGGTAACACCGGGGAGCTGTTTTTT. Translated: CATSGTSGNTGELFF.

This clone was counted between two and nine times. The chain links TRBV14 to TRBJ1-1; 8 positions match TRBD1. Germline loops: CDR1 SGHDN, CDR2 FVKESK. J was trimmed by 4 bases and V by 1 base; bases with no gene match: 2. The CDR3 runs 14 residues. CDR3 in amino acids: CASSQAGGFTEAFF. Written as DNA, the CDR3 is TGTGCCAGCAGCCAAGCAGGGGGCTTCACTGAAGCTTTCTTT. The full variable domain, completed using reference TRBV14 and TRBJ1-1, is EAGVTQFPSHSVIEKGQTVTLRCDPISGHDNLYWYRRVMGKEIKFLLHFVKESKQDESGMPNNRFLAERTGGTYSTLKVQPAELEDSGVYFCASSQAGGFTEAFFGQGTRLTVV.

V usage is TRBV9 and J usage is TRBJ1-1, with 9 nucleotides matching TRBD1. Unmatched junction bases numbered 11, after V lost 5 bases and J lost 0 bases. CDR3 size: 17 residues. The germline CDR1 and CDR2 sequences are SGDLS and YYNGEE. Written as DNA, the CDR3 is TGTGCCAGCAGGGGGCGGGGGACAGGGCCTTTGAACACTGAAGCTTTCTTT. Protein product: CASRGRGTGPLNTEAFF.

This clone was observed a single time. The chain uses TRBV18 and TRBJ2-3, with D perhaps matching TRBD1 (5 bases). The CDR3 extends over 17 amino acids. Per the germline V gene, CDR1 is KGHSH and CDR2 is LQKENI. Between the trimmed V and J ends, which lost 8 bases and 0 bases, there was a span of 21 bases. The CDR3 is CASRFTLGQDSTDTQYF. CDR3 sequence (DNA): TGTGCCAGCCGTTTCACGTTGGGGCAGGACAGCACAGATACGCAGTATTTT.

The V gene is TRBV5-4, the J gene TRBJ1-2, with TRBD1 as a possible D gene (6 bases). This CDR3 has 14 residues. Germline values: CDR1 SGHNT, CDR2 YYREEE (reference sequence). V was trimmed by 0 bases and J by 8 bases, leaving 14 bases between them. The CDR3 here is CASSLEARGWGYTF. In nucleotides, the CDR3 is TGTGCCAGCAGCTTGGAGGCCAGGGGATGGGGCTACACCTTC.

This chain uses TRBV19 with TRBJ2-7; the match to TRBD2 covers 14 bases. The junction had 6 bases not matched to a gene; V was cut back by 5 bases and J by 0 bases. Looked up from germline, CDR1 is LNHDA and CDR2 is SQIVND (reference sequence). This CDR3 has 17 amino acids. CDR3: CASSSGLAGASSYEQYF. Here the CDR3 DNA reads TGTGCCAGTAGTTCGGGACTAGCGGGGGCTAGCTCCTACGAGCAGTACTTC.